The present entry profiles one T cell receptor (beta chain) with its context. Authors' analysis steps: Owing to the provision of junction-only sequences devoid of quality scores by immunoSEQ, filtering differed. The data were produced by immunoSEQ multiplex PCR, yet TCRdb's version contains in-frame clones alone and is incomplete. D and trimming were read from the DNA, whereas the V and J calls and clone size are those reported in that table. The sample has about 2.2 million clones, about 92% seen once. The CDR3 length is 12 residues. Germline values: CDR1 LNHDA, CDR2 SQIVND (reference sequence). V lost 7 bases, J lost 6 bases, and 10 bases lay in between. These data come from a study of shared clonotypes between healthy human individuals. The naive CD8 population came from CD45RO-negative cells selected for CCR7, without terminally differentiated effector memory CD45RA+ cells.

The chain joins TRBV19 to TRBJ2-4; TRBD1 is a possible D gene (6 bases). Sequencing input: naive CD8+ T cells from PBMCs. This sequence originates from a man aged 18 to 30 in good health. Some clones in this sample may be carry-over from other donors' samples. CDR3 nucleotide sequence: TGTGCCAGTAACCAGGGGACAAACATTCAGTACTTC. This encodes CASNQGTNIQYF.